A selection of T cell receptor beta chains follows, all from one sample in a study of cytotoxic CD8 clonotypes in ibrutinib-treated CLL. Sequencing was performed with immunoSEQ multiplex PCR; in TCRdb, only in-frame clones are kept and a portion is missing. The data hold about 200,000 clones, with about 75% observed a single time. The sample in question was PBMCs, obtained after 12 months of ibrutinib treatment. These receptors came from a human donor with chronic lymphocytic leukemia. Each CDR3 is given with its conserved first and last residue. Clone sizes are given selectively: once, few, many, or a class where the clone is expanded.

>.|TRBV9|TRBJ2-3
CASSLYRDSLTDTQYF
>.|TRBV6-6|TRBJ1-1
CASSYPQTDTEAFF
>.|TRBV9|TRBJ1-1
CASSEPTGQTEAFF
>.|TRBV13|TRBJ2-1
CASSRRKGPNEQFF
>many|TRBV27|TRBJ1-1
CASSLSPGTEAFF
>once|TRBV5-1|TRBJ1-2
CASSWDSSPWGYTF
>.|TRBV28|TRBJ1-1
CASSLRDEAFF
>once|TRBV19|TRBJ1-1
CASTTDRGTEAFF
>.|TRBV2|TRBJ1-3
CASSTPTGQVNRIGNTIYF
>.|TRBV4-1|TRBJ2-3
CASSQDLRRAGTDTQYF
>.|TRBV4-1|TRBJ1-3
CASSQDHVSGNTIYF
>.|TRBV5-6|TRBJ1-3
CASSLIYGVSGNTIYF
>.|TRBV11-2|TRBJ2-2
CASSFRANTGELFF
>.|TRBV6-5|TRBJ1-2
CASSYNLPTGNYGYTF
>.|TRBV7-2|TRBJ1-3
CASGGLRTSGNTIYF
>once|TRBV6-1|TRBJ1-4
CASSRDRGNEKLFF
>once|TRBV30|TRBJ2-7
CACRSVTLSYEQYF
>.|TRBV2|TRBJ2-7
CAGAGSAYEQYF
>once|TRBV15|TRBJ2-3
CATSSDRGTDTQYF
>.|TRBV7-9|TRBJ2-7
CASSFTGGHEQYF
>few|TRBV9|TRBJ1-5
CASSVAGSSNQPQHF
>.|TRBV2|TRBJ1-1
CASRMDRVTEAFF
>.|TRBV7-8|TRBJ1-5
CASSLISNQPQHF
>.|TRBV18|TRBJ1-1
CASSPPVHGMDTEAFF
>.|TRBV7-2|TRBJ1-5
CASSPDLNQPQHF
>.|TRBV7-3|TRBJ1-6
CASSPTAQSRNSPLHF
>.|TRBV5-1|TRBJ1-2
CASSLEGLTLGGYTF
>.|TRBV19|TRBJ2-1
CASNLRGATEQFF
>.|TRBV7-6|TRBJ2-2
CASSLSGTGELFF
>few|TRBV6-5|TRBJ1-1
CASSYSLLGADTEAFF
>.|TRBV7-2|TRBJ1-5
CASSLAGTVNQPQHF
>.|TRBV4-3|TRBJ2-3
CASSQDVGPGTQYF
>.|TRBV30|TRBJ1-5
CASGGGNQPQHF
>.|TRBV4-3|TRBJ2-3
CASSQDLRDRVGDTQYF
>few|TRBV5-4|TRBJ1-1
CASSLIRSDTEAFF
>.|TRBV2|TRBJ2-7
CASKGAGFYEQYF
>.|TRBV28|TRBJ2-1
CASSETSGSAERFF
>.|TRBV2|TRBJ2-1
CASREGEYNEQFF
>.|TRBV6-1|TRBJ2-7
CASSEGREQYF
>.|TRBV28|TRBJ1-1
CATQLLGQSNTEAFF
>.|TRBV9|TRBJ2-5
CASGQGSQETQYF
>.|TRBV5-1|TRBJ1-4
CASSLASWTASNEKLFF